This TCR beta chain was sequenced in a study of beta chain features in type 1 diabetes. Overall study results and limits: Within each of all four CD4+ subsets, Type 1 diabetes patients had TCRB CDR3s that were moderately but significantly shorter. The VDJ junctions of type 1 diabetes patients carried fewer insertions and more deletions.

This clone was counted a few times. What it recognizes is unknown. Expressed TCRB transcripts got sequenced, as all isolated RNA was reverse transcribed. Read counts averaged around 3.9 million for samples of naive, central memory and regulatory T cells. Only in-frame clones appear in the TCRdb table, and some are missing; sequencing was by immunoSEQ multiplex PCR. Of around 97,000 clones listed, roughly 28% were seen once; the top ten hold about 0.49%. CD45RO/CCR7/CD25/CD127/CD95/CD27 staining was used to isolate CD4+ naive, central memory, regulatory and stem cell-like memory cells by sorting. The CDR3 spans 14 residues. Germline lookup yields CDR1 SNHLY and CDR2 FYNNEI. With 8 bases removed from V and 1 base from J, the gap between germline ends came to 11 bases.

This chain uses TRBV2 with TRBJ2-2; a possible D gene is TRBD2 (6 bases). The specimen was central memory CD4+ T cells from blood. The TCR comes from a woman between 18 and 29 years old with type 1 diabetes. For the CDR3, the DNA is TGTGCCAGCGCAATAGCGGAGAACACCGGGGAGCTGTTTTTT. Protein product: CASAIAENTGELFF.